The source of this T cell receptor beta chain is a study of blood T cells in healthy people across ages. As to this clonotype: A much larger clone sits a single nucleotide away, making a read error possible.

CDR3 length: 14 amino acids. The germline V gene has CDR1 SGHTA and CDR2 FQGNSA. A sample-barcoded 5' primer and a J-beta primer mix were used in a second PCR of about 7 to 12 cycles. Sequencing yielded, for each sample, at least 3 million paired-end reads carrying CDR3. TCRdb re-called the 5' RACE reads through MiXCR, storing one row per CDR3 protein. The sample consists of around 870,000 distinct CDR3 sequences, 29% of them appearing once. The clonotype comes from a woman older than 75 in good health. V gene TRBV7-2 combines with J gene TRBJ2-1; D remains unclear. The last part of the DNA fits TRBJ2-7 better; the J call may be wrong. Sequencing input: blood. The CDR3 DNA is TGTGCCAGCAGCTTAGCGCCCGCTACCAATGAGCAGTACTTC. Its protein product is CASSLAPATNEQYF.